The entry below describes one TCR beta chain. Its antigen is not identified. Germline CDR1 and CDR2: MGHRA and YSYEKL. There are 16 residues in the CDR3. J gave up 3 bases and V 1 base, and 6 bases lay outside the gene matches. This entry comes from a study of shared clonotypes between healthy human individuals. Terminally differentiated effector memory CD45RA+ cells were excluded by CCR7 positive selection of CD45RO-negative cells. The study's findings and limits: Naive subsets tended to show greater estimated richness than memory subsets.

In the study's own analysis: Filtering was not the same, since immunoSEQ gave junction-only sequences without quality scores. Method: immunoSEQ multiplex PCR; TCRdb's copy keeps in-frame clones and lacks some. V and J calls plus clone size are reproduced from that table; the DNA served to infer D and trimming. The data show hundreds of thousands of clones, roughly 95% seen once. The chain recombines TRBV4-1 with TRBJ2-3; 8 bases match TRBD2. The sample was naive CD8+ T cells sorted from blood. This sequence originates from a woman between 25 and 40 years old in good health. CDR3 sequence (DNA): TGCGCCAGCAGCCAAGTTTCCGGGAGGGGAACAGATACGCAGTATTTT. This sequence encodes CASSQVSGRGTDTQYF.